The clone carrying this T cell receptor (beta chain) was found a few times. No antigen is known for it. The data were produced by immunoSEQ multiplex PCR, yet TCRdb's version contains in-frame clones alone and is incomplete. The repertoire holds 18,000 or so clones, with around 80% as singletons. This sample is drawn from a study of PD-1 blockade in classical Hodgkin lymphoma. V was pared by 0 bases and J by 8 bases, with 13 bases between. The CDR3 spans 14 residues. CDR1 and CDR2 (germline): MGHRA, YSYEKL. Indicated time point: cycle 4 day 1 (C4D1), after 6 weeks of nivolumab. There was relapse after autologous stem cell transplantation in every patient, and there was variation in brentuximab vedotin exposure. Negative magnetic selection isolated CD4+ T cells from thawed PBMCs. Complete response, partial response or progressive disease were the best responses. General study findings and limits: Complete responders possessed baseline diversity comparable to newly diagnosed patients. Baseline TCR diversity was reportedly lower in newly diagnosed patients than healthy donors. With CD4+ cells, TCR diversity rose significantly by C4D1, but not with CD8+ cells.

The material was CD4+ T cells from blood, obtained before the fourth cycle of nivolumab. The rearrangement links TRBV4-1 to TRBJ1-2; D unresolved. The receptor was isolated from a human donor with classical Hodgkin lymphoma. The CDR3 loop is CASSQDPRAVGYTF. The CDR3 nucleotides are TGCGCCAGCAGCCAAGATCCCCGGGCTGTCGGCTACACCTTC.